The 30 T cell receptor beta chains given below trace back to one sample, sequenced in a study of PD-1 blockade in classical Hodgkin lymphoma. Generated by immunoSEQ multiplex PCR, the TCRdb table keeps only in-frame clones and is missing some. The sample carries about 41,000 clones, nearly 70% recorded once. The time point was: cycle 4 day 1 (C4D1), after about 6 weeks of nivolumab. Each patient experienced a relapse that followed autologous stem cell transplantation, and brentuximab vedotin exposure varied. The material was peripheral blood mononuclear cells (PBMCs), obtained before the fourth cycle of nivolumab. Receptor source: a human donor with classical Hodgkin lymphoma.

In this sample, this clone turned up once. The CDR3 region has the DNA TGCAGCGCCGGGACCCCCCCGGGCAATGAGCAGTTCTTC. Translating gives CSAGTPPGNEQFF. J is TRBJ2-1 and V is TRBV29-1; D is possibly TRBD1 or TRBD2 (5 bases each). With 7 bases removed from V and 6 bases from J, the gap between germline ends came to 16 bases. CDR1 is SQVTM and CDR2 is ANQGSEA in the germline V gene. This CDR3 is built from 13 residues.

The table lists this clone with a few counts. The chain uses TRBV18 and TRBJ2-3; D could derive from TRBD1 or TRBD2 (5 bases each). V was shortened by 2 bases and J by 2 bases, with 11 bases between the two germline ends. Germline CDR1 reads KGHSH; CDR2 reads LQKENI. This CDR3 comprises 15 residues. As DNA, the CDR3 is TGTGCCAGCTCACCAGAGGGGCCGTACACAGATACGCAGTATTTT. Translating gives CASSPEGPYTDTQYF.

J is TRBJ2-5 and V is TRBV6-6; 7 nucleotides match TRBD2. CDR3 length: 16 amino acids. V lost 4 bases to trimming and J lost 5 bases; unmatched junction nucleotides: 13. CDR1 is MNHNY, CDR2 SVGAGI, per germline (reference sequence). In DNA form, the CDR3 reads TGTGCCAGCAGTTTTCTGCGGAGCGGGGTGGCGGAGACCCAGTACTTC. Its protein is CASSFLRSGVAETQYF.

The J gene is TRBJ1-2, the V gene TRBV29-1; 8 bases are a match to TRBD1. Trimming at V came to 7 bases and at J to 5 bases, leaving 12 bases not matched to a gene. The CDR3 length is 14 residues. The germline V gene has CDR1 SQVTM and CDR2 ANQGSEA. The CDR3 DNA reads as TGCAGCGGCGGGGGGCAGGGGGCTTTATATGGCTACACCTTC. Amino acid sequence: CSGGGQGALYGYTF.

V is TRBV7-9 and J is TRBJ1-4; no definite D call. The CDR3 spans 15 residues. V shed 4 bases and J shed 0 bases, with 9 bases lying between them. The germline V gene encodes CDR1 SEHNR and CDR2 FQNEAQ (reference sequence). CDR3 nucleotide sequence: TGTGCCAGCAGCTCCTACAGCACAACTAATGAAAAACTGTTTTTT. Its protein product is CASSSYSTTNEKLFF.

The V call is TRBV19, the J call TRBJ2-2; D is uncertain. Germline CDR1 LNHDA, CDR2 SQIVND (reference sequence). The CDR3 totals 12 residues. CDR3 loop: CASKEGEGELFF. DNA for the CDR3: TGTGCTTCTAAGGAAGGTGAAGGGGAGCTGTTTTTT.

Only one count was recorded for this clone. V and J are TRBV4-1 and TRBJ1-6, with 7 positions matching TRBD1. The CDR3 covers 17 residues. V shed 0 bases, J shed 5 bases, and the junction held 7 bases outside the gene matches. From germline, CDR1 is MGHRA and CDR2 YSYEKL. CDR3 nucleotide sequence: TGCGCCAGCAGCCAAGATATGGGAGGGGGCGATAATTCACCCCTCCACTTT. Translating it yields CASSQDMGGGDNSPLHF.

The V and J genes are TRBV30 and TRBJ1-2, with D maybe TRBD1 (6 bases). Trimming stripped 3 bases from V and 4 bases from J, with 12 bases between. Germline V lookup: CDR1 GTSNPN, CDR2 SVGIG (reference sequence). The CDR3 spans 13 residues. CDR3 sequence (DNA): TGTGCCTGGAGGCCGACAGGAACCTATGGCTACACCTTC. Its protein is CAWRPTGTYGYTF.

V and J are TRBV6-5 and TRBJ2-7; possibly TRBD2 for D (6 bases). Germline CDR1 reads MNHEY; CDR2 reads SVGAGI. The CDR3 contains 15 residues. Trimming shortened V by 4 bases and J by 0 bases, and 13 bases separated the two germline ends. The CDR3 nucleotides are TGTGCCAGCAGTTCGGGACTTACCAGCTCCTACGAGCAGTACTTC. It is translated as CASSSGLTSSYEQYF.

The gene calls are TRBV4-1 and TRBJ1-1; 7 bases align to TRBD1. The CDR3 length is 14 residues. J was trimmed by 4 bases and V by 3 bases; bases with no gene match: 5. Per germline, CDR1 MGHRA and CDR2 YSYEKL. The CDR3: CASSQSAGGTEAFF. DNA of the CDR3: TGCGCCAGCAGCCAGTCAGCAGGGGGCACTGAAGCTTTCTTT.

The chain links TRBV6-5 to TRBJ1-2; D ambiguous. V was clipped by 5 bases and J by 3 bases, with 10 bases between them. The V gene's germline CDR1 is MNHEY and CDR2 SVGAGI. The CDR3 consists of 13 residues. The CDR3 spells CASSGRVDYGYTF. CDR3 coding DNA: TGTGCCAGCAGTGGTCGAGTGGACTATGGCTACACCTTC.

This clone showed up just once. The chain joins TRBV25-1 to TRBJ2-3, with D hard to call. The CDR3 totals 13 residues. V dropped 4 bases and J dropped 2 bases, with 7 bases sitting between them. The V gene's germline CDR1 is MGHDK and CDR2 SYGVNS. Here the CDR3 DNA reads TGTGCCAGCAGTGCGCTCTTCACAGATACGCAGTATTTT. Amino acid sequence: CASSALFTDTQYF.

The rearrangement links TRBV9 to TRBJ1-6; no clear D gene. The CDR3 has 16 amino acids. Trimming pared 2 bases from V and 3 bases from J, leaving 12 bases between. The V gene's germline CDR1 is SGDLS and CDR2 YYNGEE. CDR3 in amino acids: CASSVGSGDYNSPLHF. The CDR3 DNA follows: TGTGCCAGCAGCGTCGGGTCAGGAGACTATAATTCACCCCTCCACTTT.

The J gene is TRBJ2-2, the V gene TRBV5-4; TRBD2 matches 8 bases. J gave up 5 bases and V 0 bases, and 6 bases lay outside the gene matches. The germline V gene encodes CDR1 SGHNT and CDR2 YYREEE (reference sequence). The CDR3 extends over 16 amino acids. DNA for the CDR3: TGTGCCAGCAGCTTGGCCGGGGGGGAGGAAACCGGGGAGCTGTTTTTT. It is translated as CASSLAGGEETGELFF.

The V gene is TRBV11-2, the J gene TRBJ2-3; D is perhaps TRBD1 (6 bases). Germline lookup yields CDR1 SGHAT and CDR2 FQNNGV. The CDR3 runs 13 residues. V lost 5 bases, J lost 2 bases, and 8 bases lay in between. The CDR3 here is CASSMGATDTQYF. For the CDR3, the DNA is TGTGCCAGCAGCATGGGGGCCACAGATACGCAGTATTTT.

Note on this clone: One end of the junction varies from germline; a read error may be responsible. The CDR3 region has the DNA TGTGCCAGCAGCCTAGCAGGGGTCTCCTTGACTAGCGGGAGATTTTACGAGCAGTACTTC. Translating gives CASSLAGVSLTSGRFYEQYF. The chain has TRBV7-2 and TRBJ2-7; TRBD2 matches 12 bases. CDR3 length equals 20 residues. Germline CDR1 SGHTA, CDR2 FQGNSA.

In nucleotides, the CDR3 is TGTGCCAGCAGCTCCCCCGACCAGGGCCATGGCTACACCTTC. Translation: CASSSPDQGHGYTF. The chain couples TRBV28 to TRBJ1-2, with D possibly being TRBD1 (5 bases). The V and J ends lost 6 bases and 6 bases respectively, with 17 bases between them. Germline values: CDR1 MDHEN, CDR2 SYDVKM. CDR3 length equals 14 residues.

Within the sample, this clone is medium-sized. This sequence joins TRBV5-6 and TRBJ1-1; the D is unclear. The CDR3 contains 15 residues. The germline V gene has CDR1 SGHDT and CDR2 YYEEEE. V lost 6 bases to trimming and J lost 1 base, with 16 bases between them. This CDR3 reads CASIGDGKANTEAFF. The CDR3 bases are TGTGCCAGCATCGGGGATGGGAAGGCGAACACTGAAGCTTTCTTT. Variable domain in full (rest from reference TRBV5-6 and TRBJ1-1): DAGVTQSPTHLIKTRGQQVTLRCSPKSGHDTVSWYQQALGQGPQFIFQYYEEEERQRGNFPDRFSGHQFPNYSSELNVNALLLGDSALYLCASIGDGKANTEAFFGQGTRLTVV.

The chain is built from TRBV13 and TRBJ2-3; tentative D call: TRBD2 (5 bases). The CDR3 covers 12 residues. With 5 bases removed from V and 4 bases from J, the gap between germline ends came to 7 bases. Germline V gene sequence: CDR1 PRHDT, CDR2 FYEKMQ (reference sequence). The CDR3: CASSASPDTQYF. The CDR3 bases are TGTGCCAGCAGCGCTAGCCCAGATACGCAGTATTTT.

The gene calls are TRBV5-4 and TRBJ2-4; TRBD1 aligns across 7 bases. V lost 0 bases and J lost 6; bases outside the gene matches: 3. Per the germline V gene, CDR1 is SGHNT and CDR2 is YYREEE (reference sequence). The CDR3 runs to 14 residues. DNA of the CDR3: TGTGCCAGCAGCTTGGAAGGGGGCCCAAACATTCAGTACTTC. It translates to CASSLEGGPNIQYF.

This chain links TRBV2 with TRBJ1-1; D is undetermined. Per germline, CDR1 SNHLY and CDR2 FYNNEI. Trimming removed 2 bases at V and 5 bases at J, with 12 bases between. CDR3 size: 14 residues. The CDR3 nucleotides are TGTGCCAGCAGTGAAAGCCAAGGAAGGACTGAAGCTTTCTTT. This encodes CASSESQGRTEAFF.

The chain employs TRBV2 and TRBJ2-2; D not certain. The V gene lost 6 bases and the J gene lost 3 bases, with 11 bases spanning the gap. The CDR3 is made up of 14 amino acids. Germline V gives CDR1 SNHLY, CDR2 FYNNEI. The CDR3 loop is CASSLELDTGELFF. The DNA for the CDR3 is TGTGCCAGCAGCTTAGAGTTAGACACCGGGGAGCTGTTTTTT.

J is TRBJ1-1 and V is TRBV6-5; no definite D call. The CDR3 covers 14 residues. Per the germline V gene, CDR1 is MNHEY and CDR2 is SVGAGI. The V end lost 6 bases, the J end lost 3 bases, and 14 bases lay between the germline ends. CDR3 coding DNA: TGTGCCAGCAGCCCCCTTTCTGGGCACACTGAAGCTTTCTTT. Residues: CASSPLSGHTEAFF.

The chain couples TRBV28 to TRBJ1-6; no clear D gene. Trimming took off 6 bases at V and 0 bases at J, with 15 bases between the two ends. This CDR3 region has 17 residues. Germline values: CDR1 MDHEN, CDR2 SYDVKM. The CDR3 is CASRSIRPFSYNSPLHF. CDR3 nucleotides: TGTGCCAGCAGATCCATTCGACCTTTCTCCTATAATTCACCCCTCCACTTT. The entire variable domain, with the rest obtained from reference TRBV28 and TRBJ1-6, is as follows: DVKVTQSSRYLVKRTGEKVFLECVQDMDHENMFWYRQDPGLGLRLIYFSYDVKMKEKGDIPEGYSVSREKKERFSLILESASTNQTSMYLCASRSIRPFSYNSPLHFGNGTRLTVT.

This chain links TRBV5-1 with TRBJ2-3, with a tentative D call TRBD2 (5 bases). Per the germline V gene, CDR1 is SGHRS and CDR2 is YFSETQ. This CDR3 contains 14 residues. The germline V and J ends were trimmed by 0 bases and 1 base, with 6 bases remaining between them. CDR3 amino acids: CASSLAGGTDTQYF. In DNA form, the CDR3 reads TGCGCCAGCAGCTTGGCCGGGGGCACAGATACGCAGTATTTT.

In its sample, this clone ranks as medium-sized (0.01 to 0.1%). The rearrangement joins TRBV27 to TRBJ1-2; no clear D gene. CDR3 length equals 15 residues. The germline V gene encodes CDR1 MNHEY and CDR2 SMNVEV (reference sequence). The V and J ends lost 0 bases and 0 bases respectively, with 8 bases between them. CDR3 nucleotide sequence: TGTGCCAGCAGTTTATCCCGAACCTCTAACTATGGCTACACCTTC. Its protein product is CASSLSRTSNYGYTF.

CDR3 in amino acids: CASSLLLAGVSGELFF. The DNA for the CDR3 is TGTGCCAGCAGCTTACTACTAGCGGGGGTTTCCGGGGAGCTGTTTTTT. The rearrangement joins TRBV7-2 to TRBJ2-2, with 11 bases matching TRBD2. The CDR3 spans 16 residues. With V trimmed by 2 bases and J by 6 bases, 5 bases remained unmatched. CDR1 and CDR2 (germline): SGHTA, FQGNSA.

The chain joins TRBV25-1 to TRBJ2-1; 8 bases are shared with TRBD1. V shed 3 bases and J 1 base; nucleotides not matched to a gene: 8. Germline assignment: CDR1 MGHDK and CDR2 SYGVNS. The CDR3 is made up of 17 amino acids. CDR3 nucleotide sequence: TGTGCCAGCAGTGACGACGGACAGGGAGAATCCTACAATGAGCAGTTCTTC. Encoded protein: CASSDDGQGESYNEQFF.

This clone was observed a single time. This rearrangement joins TRBV19 to TRBJ2-1; the D gene is possibly TRBD2 (6 bases). Germline V lookup: CDR1 LNHDA, CDR2 SQIVND (reference sequence). This CDR3 has 13 residues. Trimming stripped 3 bases from V and 6 bases from J, with 9 bases between. CDR3 sequence reads: CASSITSLNEQFF. CDR3 nucleotide sequence: TGTGCCAGTAGTATCACTAGCCTCAATGAGCAGTTCTTC.

This clone was picked up a small number of times. The V gene is TRBV9, the J gene TRBJ2-7; D gene unclear. Trimming removed 3 bases from V and 6 bases from J, with 10 bases in between. From germline, CDR1 is SGDLS and CDR2 YYNGEE. The CDR3 length is 12 residues. CDR3 sequence: CASSGSRSEQYF. The CDR3, as DNA: TGTGCCAGCAGCGGCAGCCGATCCGAGCAGTACTTC. Complete variable domain (other parts from reference TRBV9 and TRBJ2-7): DSGVTQTPKHLITATGQRVTLRCSPRSGDLSVYWYQQSLDQGLQFLIQYYNGEERAKGNILERFSAQQFPDLHSELNLSSLELGDSALYFCASSGSRSEQYFGPGTRLTVT.